The 29 T cell receptor beta chains below were found in one sample sequenced in a study of blood T cell repertoires in COVID-19. Assay: immunoSEQ multiplex PCR; the TCRdb copy retains only in-frame clones and omits some. The sample records just over 90,000 clones, almost 90% being singletons. The material sequenced was peripheral blood. The receptors originated from a human donor with active COVID-19. The donor label of this sample is uncertain.

This chain connects TRBV29-1 to TRBJ1-1; 7 nucleotides match TRBD1. V was clipped by 6 bases and J by 2 bases; unmatched bases: 9. Looked up from germline, CDR1 is SQVTM and CDR2 is ANQGSEA. The CDR3 contains 14 residues. The CDR3 region is CSVLYRGVNTEAFF. The CDR3 DNA sequence: TGCAGCGTCCTGTACAGGGGAGTAAACACTGAAGCTTTCTTT.

The chain employs TRBV5-4 and TRBJ2-4; D gene uncertain. This CDR3 spans 16 amino acids. V was clipped by 2 bases and J by 0 bases, with 12 bases between them. Germline V gene lookup returns CDR1 SGHNT and CDR2 YYREEE (reference sequence). This CDR3 reads CASSFPSLLAKNIQYF. The CDR3 DNA reads TGTGCCAGCAGCTTTCCGTCCCTTCTAGCCAAAAACATTCAGTACTTC. Complete variable domain (other parts from reference TRBV5-4 and TRBJ2-4): ETGVTQSPTHLIKTRGQQVTLRCSSQSGHNTVSWYQQALGQGPQFIFQYYREEENGRGNFPPRFSGLQFPNYSSELNVNALELDDSALYLCASSFPSLLAKNIQYFGAGTRLSVL.

Concerning this clone itself: This same CDR3 is encoded by further DNA sequences in the sample. The V call is TRBV4-3, the J call TRBJ2-7; TRBD1 might be the D (5 bases). Deletions cut 0 bases from V and 6 bases from J, with 9 bases between. The length of the CDR3 is 13 residues. Germline CDR1 and CDR2: LGHNA and YSLEER. The CDR3 region is CASSQDSGSEQYF. DNA of the CDR3: TGCGCCAGCAGCCAAGACTCAGGGTCCGAGCAGTACTTC.

The chain couples TRBV7-9 to TRBJ2-5, with 9 nucleotides matching TRBD2. The CDR3 sequence is 14 residues long. The junction had 2 bases not matched to a gene; V was cut back by 5 bases and J by 1 base. The germline CDR1 and CDR2 sequences are SEHNR and FQNEAQ (reference sequence). CDR3 in amino acids: CASSRSGGQETQYF. Here the CDR3 DNA reads TGTGCCAGCAGCCGTAGCGGGGGCCAAGAGACCCAGTACTTC. Based on the CDR3 plus reference TRBV7-9 and TRBJ2-5, the full variable domain is DTGVSQNPRHKITKRGQNVTFRCDPISEHNRLYWYRQTLGQGPEFLTYFQNEAQLEKSRLLSDRFSAERPKGSFSTLEIQRTEQGDSAMYLCASSRSGGQETQYFGPGTRLLVL.

The CDR3 DNA reads TGTGCCAGCCACACAGGGGAAATGACCGGGGAGCTGTTTTTT. It yields the protein CASHTGEMTGELFF. The gene calls are TRBV6-5 and TRBJ2-2; 7 bases are shared with TRBD1. The CDR3 loop spans 14 amino acids. V lost 8 bases to trimming and J lost 5 bases; unmatched junction nucleotides: 8. Looked up from germline, CDR1 is MNHEY and CDR2 is SVGAGI.

Worth noting for this clone: This sample also contains other DNA sequences that code for the same CDR3. The chain uses TRBV9 and TRBJ2-2; 9 bases agree with TRBD1. The junction had 9 bases not matched to a gene; V was cut back by 4 bases and J by 2 bases. The CDR3 contains 17 residues. Per germline, CDR1 SGDLS and CDR2 YYNGEE. The CDR3 DNA reads as TGTGCCAGCAGCACCACAGGGGGCTTGGTCAACACCGGGGAGCTGTTTTTT. This translates into CASSTTGGLVNTGELFF.

The chain links TRBV5-4 to TRBJ2-5; D uncertain. Per the germline V gene, CDR1 is SGHNT and CDR2 is YYREEE (reference sequence). The CDR3 spans 14 residues. V lost 0 bases and J lost 2, with 8 bases in between. The CDR3 DNA sequence: TGTGCCAGCAGCTTGGGAAGCGTGCAAGAGACCCAGTACTTC. This codes for CASSLGSVQETQYF.

The chain links TRBV11-2 to TRBJ1-1, with 7 nucleotides matching TRBD1. Trimming at V came to 5 bases and at J to 10 bases, leaving 7 bases not matched to a gene. The CDR3 spans 12 residues. Germline loops: CDR1 SGHAT, CDR2 FQNNGV. The DNA for the CDR3 is TGTGCCAGCAGCCGACAGGGACGGTTAGCTTTCTTT. This codes for CASSRQGRLAFF. The full variable domain, rest sourced from reference TRBV11-2 and TRBJ1-1, is EAGVAQSPRYKIIEKRQSVAFWCNPISGHATLYWYQQILGQGPKLLIQFQNNGVVDDSQLPKDRFSAERLKGVDSTLKIQPAKLEDSAVYLCASSRQGRLAFFGQGTRLTVV.

The chain employs TRBV6-5 and TRBJ1-2, with D possibly being TRBD1 (5 bases). From germline, CDR1 is MNHEY and CDR2 SVGAGI. The germline V and J ends were trimmed by 0 bases and 8 bases, with 10 bases remaining between them. This CDR3 comprises 13 residues. Here the CDR3 reads CASSYSSRQGYTF. For the CDR3, the DNA is TGTGCCAGCAGTTACTCGTCCCGACAGGGCTACACCTTC.

The chain couples TRBV14 to TRBJ2-1; 12 bases agree with TRBD2. Germline CDR1 reads SGHDN; CDR2 reads FVKESK. The length of the CDR3 is 18 residues. The V and J ends lost 0 bases and 4 bases, in that order; junction bases with no gene match: 7. The CDR3 reads CASSQDLTSGGRYNEQFF. DNA for the CDR3: TGTGCCAGCAGCCAAGATCTAACTAGCGGGGGGCGTTACAATGAGCAGTTCTTC.

The chain uses TRBV4-3 and TRBJ2-5; the match to TRBD2 covers 11 bases. Per the germline V gene, CDR1 is LGHNA and CDR2 is YSLEER. Trimming at V came to 0 bases and at J to 2 bases, leaving 11 bases not matched to a gene. This CDR3 is built from 19 residues. The CDR3 DNA is TGCGCCAGCAGCCAAGACGTGATAGCGGGGGGGCTATCTCAAGAGACCCAGTACTTC. Amino acid sequence: CASSQDVIAGGLSQETQYF.

This sequence joins TRBV7-2 and TRBJ1-1; the D is unclear. Germline assignment: CDR1 SGHTA and CDR2 FQGNSA. V was shortened by 3 bases and J by 7 bases, with 12 bases between the two germline ends. The CDR3 totals 13 residues. This CDR3 is CASSLGSILEAFF. In DNA form, the CDR3 reads TGTGCCAGCAGCTTGGGGAGTATTCTTGAAGCTTTCTTT.

The rearrangement uses TRBV6-2 or TRBV6-3 and TRBJ2-7, with 7 bases fitting TRBD2. V lost 3 bases to trimming and J lost 1 base; unmatched junction nucleotides: 3. Per the germline V gene, CDR1 is MNHEY and CDR2 is SVGEGT. The CDR3 extends over 14 amino acids. CDR3 sequence: CASSYGRASYEQYF. CDR3 DNA sequence: TGTGCCAGCAGTTATGGGAGGGCGTCCTACGAGCAGTACTTC.

V is TRBV2 and J is TRBJ1-3; 8 bases match TRBD1. The CDR3 extends over 16 amino acids. V lost 4 bases, J lost 0 bases, and 5 bases stayed unmatched. Germline V gene sequence: CDR1 SNHLY, CDR2 FYNNEI. CDR3 in DNA: TGTGCCAGCAGTGCTGACAGGGGAGCCTCTGGAAACACCATATATTTT. It codes for CASSADRGASGNTIYF.

V is TRBV9 and J is TRBJ1-1; 8 bases line up with TRBD1. V shed 4 bases, J shed 9 bases, and the junction held 11 bases outside the gene matches. Germline V gene lookup returns CDR1 SGDLS and CDR2 YYNGEE. The CDR3 consists of 14 residues. The CDR3 nucleotides are TGTGCCAGCAGCACACCCGGGACAGGAAGTAAAGCTTTCTTT. It specifies CASSTPGTGSKAFF.

V usage is TRBV2 and J usage is TRBJ2-5; TRBD1 matches 10 bases. CDR3 size: 14 residues. The V gene's germline CDR1 is SNHLY and CDR2 FYNNEI. The junction had 5 bases not matched to a gene; V was cut back by 6 bases and J by 4 bases. Here the CDR3 reads CASRGDRGSETQYF. CDR3 coding DNA: TGTGCCAGCAGGGGGGACAGGGGATCAGAGACCCAGTACTTC. Full variable domain (rest looked up from reference TRBV2 and TRBJ2-5): EPEVTQTPSHQVTQMGQEVILRCVPISNHLYFYWYRQILGQKVEFLVSFYNNEISEKSEIFDDQFSVERPDGSNFTLKIRSTKLEDSAMYFCASRGDRGSETQYFGPGTRLLVL.

The chain couples TRBV28 to TRBJ1-5; 7 positions match TRBD1. The CDR3 runs 14 residues. Germline V gives CDR1 MDHEN, CDR2 SYDVKM. Unmatched junction bases numbered 7, after V lost 5 bases and J lost 6 bases. The CDR3 sequence: CASSGEQGGQPQHF. The CDR3 coding sequence is TGTGCCAGCAGTGGAGAGCAGGGGGGTCAGCCCCAGCATTTT.

The genes are TRBV5-1 and TRBJ2-7; tentatively, D is TRBD1 (6 bases). The V end lost 4 bases, the J end lost 0 bases, and 17 bases lay between the germline ends. The CDR3 has 16 residues. Per germline, CDR1 SGHRS and CDR2 YFSETQ. The CDR3, as DNA: TGCGCCAGCAGCGCGCGGCAGGGGCCCGACTCCTACGAGCAGTACTTC. It codes for CASSARQGPDSYEQYF.

The chain is built from TRBV5-6 and TRBJ1-2; D is ambiguous. The CDR3 totals 15 residues. Germline values: CDR1 SGHDT, CDR2 YYEEEE. With 5 bases removed from V and 1 base from J, the gap between germline ends came to 15 bases. The CDR3 region is CASRVRVSGNYGYTF. The CDR3 DNA follows: TGTGCCAGCAGGGTCCGGGTCTCGGGTAACTATGGCTACACCTTC.

V gene TRBV19 combines with J gene TRBJ1-5, with a weak D call TRBD1 (6 bases). Per germline, CDR1 LNHDA and CDR2 SQIVND (reference sequence). Trimming removed 3 bases at V and 0 bases at J, with 15 bases between. The CDR3 sequence is 17 residues long. CDR3 residues: CASSIEHAGVSNQPQHF. CDR3 sequence (DNA): TGTGCCAGTAGTATCGAGCATGCAGGGGTTAGCAATCAGCCCCAGCATTTT.

V usage is TRBV5-1 and J usage is TRBJ1-6; the D is unclear. V lost 2 bases and J lost 6, with 9 bases in between. CDR1 SGHRS and CDR2 YFSETQ come from the germline V gene. There are 14 residues in the CDR3. The CDR3 loop is CASSLLGSNSPLHF. Here the CDR3 DNA reads TGCGCCAGCAGCTTACTCGGGAGTAATTCACCCCTCCACTTT.

This clone was seen a single time. The CDR3 is CASSLAGDYNSPLHF. CDR3 coding DNA: TGTGCCAGCAGCTTAGCGGGGGACTATAATTCACCCCTCCACTTT. The rearrangement links TRBV11-2 to TRBJ1-6; D possibly corresponds to TRBD1 (5 bases). V was trimmed by 1 base and J by 3 bases, leaving 7 bases between them. Germline V gene sequence: CDR1 SGHAT, CDR2 FQNNGV. This CDR3 spans 15 amino acids. Drawing the rest from reference TRBV11-2 and TRBJ1-6, the complete variable domain is EAGVAQSPRYKIIEKRQSVAFWCNPISGHATLYWYQQILGQGPKLLIQFQNNGVVDDSQLPKDRFSAERLKGVDSTLKIQPAKLEDSAVYLCASSLAGDYNSPLHFGNGTRLTVT.

The chain is built from TRBV4-1 and TRBJ1-5; TRBD1 matches 11 bases. This CDR3 region has 18 residues. From germline, CDR1 is MGHRA and CDR2 YSYEKL. V shed 2 bases, J shed 3 bases, and the junction held 9 bases outside the gene matches. The CDR3 reads CASSQTGTGGPSNQPQHF. CDR3 DNA: TGCGCCAGCAGCCAAACCGGGACAGGGGGACCCTCCAATCAGCCCCAGCATTTT.

The chain couples TRBV4-1 to TRBJ2-7, with D perhaps TRBD1 (6 bases). The V gene's germline CDR1 is MGHRA and CDR2 YSYEKL. The V end was cut by 0 bases, the J end by 2 bases, with 8 bases between. This CDR3 is built from 14 residues. CDR3 in amino acids: CASSQDRDTYEQYF. Written as DNA, the CDR3 is TGCGCCAGCAGCCAAGACAGGGACACCTACGAGCAGTACTTC.

The chain links TRBV18 to TRBJ2-5; D not resolved. The CDR3 sequence is 12 residues long. Trimming removed 8 bases at V and 5 bases at J, with 12 bases between. Germline-derived CDR1 and CDR2 are KGHSH and LQKENI. Written as DNA, the CDR3 is TGTGCCAGCCGGGTAGAGTCTGAGACCCAGTACTTC. Amino acids: CASRVESETQYF.

Concerning this clone itself: Other nucleotide sequences from this sample produce the same CDR3. This chain joins TRBV2 and TRBJ1-6, with 9 bases fitting TRBD1. CDR1 is SNHLY, CDR2 FYNNEI, per germline. The CDR3 has 14 residues. With 6 bases clipped from V and 9 bases from J, the junction kept 6 bases outside the gene matches. CDR3 sequence (DNA): TGTGCCAGCAGCCCCGGGACAGGGATTTCACCCCTCCACTTT. Its translation: CASSPGTGISPLHF.

In this sample, this clone turned up a few times. The chain recombines TRBV30 with TRBJ2-7; D ambiguous. Germline CDR1 GTSNPN, CDR2 SVGIG (reference sequence). V was shortened by 0 bases and J by 4 bases, with 10 bases between the two germline ends. CDR3 length: 13 residues. CDR3 in amino acids: CAWSVSDHYEQYF. The CDR3, as DNA: TGTGCCTGGAGTGTATCAGATCATTACGAGCAGTACTTC.

This clone was detected a few times. This chain uses TRBV7-9 with TRBJ2-2, with a weak D call TRBD1 (5 bases). The CDR3 sequence is 16 residues long. Germline CDR1 is SEHNR and CDR2 is FQNEAQ (reference sequence). V shed 6 bases and J shed 0 bases, with 14 bases lying between them. This CDR3 reads CASSSRVTANTGELFF. The CDR3 DNA reads as TGTGCCAGCAGTTCCAGGGTTACTGCGAACACCGGGGAGCTGTTTTTT.

A single count supports this clone. This chain uses TRBV7-3 with TRBJ2-3, with a possible D match to TRBD1 (5 bases). CDR1 and CDR2 (germline): SGHTA, FQGTGA. Deletions cut 2 bases from V and 6 bases from J, with 15 bases between. This CDR3 is 15 amino acids long. For the CDR3, the DNA is TGTGCCAGCAGCTTACGTAAGGGGCCGGTGGATACGCAGTATTTT. It specifies CASSLRKGPVDTQYF.